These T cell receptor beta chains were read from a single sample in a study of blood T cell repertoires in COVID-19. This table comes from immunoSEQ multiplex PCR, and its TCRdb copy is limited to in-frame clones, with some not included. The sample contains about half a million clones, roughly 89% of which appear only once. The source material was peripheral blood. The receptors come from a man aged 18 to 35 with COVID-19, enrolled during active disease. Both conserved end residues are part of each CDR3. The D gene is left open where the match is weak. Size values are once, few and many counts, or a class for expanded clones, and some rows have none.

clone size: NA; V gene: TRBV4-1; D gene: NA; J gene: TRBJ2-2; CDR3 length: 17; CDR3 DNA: TGCGCCAGCAGCCCCTCCCCTAGCGACGCGAACACCGGGGAGCTGTTTTTT; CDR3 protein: CASSPSPSDANTGELFF
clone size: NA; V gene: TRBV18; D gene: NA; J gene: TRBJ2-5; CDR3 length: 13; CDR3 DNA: TGTGCCAGCTGCTCCCCAGGTGAAGAGACCCAGTACTTC; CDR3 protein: CASCSPGEETQYF
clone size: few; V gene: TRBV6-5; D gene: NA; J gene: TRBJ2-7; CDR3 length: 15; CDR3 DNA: TGTGCCAGCAGTTACTCCGTAGTTGGTCCCTACGAGCAGTACTTC; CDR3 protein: CASSYSVVGPYEQYF
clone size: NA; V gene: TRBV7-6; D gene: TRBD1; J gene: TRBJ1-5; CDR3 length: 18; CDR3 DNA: TGTGCCAGCAGCTTAGGCCAGGGGGCCGTCTATAGCAATCAGCCCCAGCATTTT; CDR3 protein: CASSLGQGAVYSNQPQHF
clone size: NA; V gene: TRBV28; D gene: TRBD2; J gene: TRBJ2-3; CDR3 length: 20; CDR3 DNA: TGTGCCAGCAGTTTATCCCTCATTCTCGCGGCGGGAGGTGATTTGGATACGCAGTATTTT; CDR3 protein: CASSLSLILAAGGDLDTQYF
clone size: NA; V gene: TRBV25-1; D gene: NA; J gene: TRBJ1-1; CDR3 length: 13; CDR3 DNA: TGTGCTAGTCTGGGGCGGTTGAACACTGAAGCTTTCTTT; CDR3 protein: CASLGRLNTEAFF
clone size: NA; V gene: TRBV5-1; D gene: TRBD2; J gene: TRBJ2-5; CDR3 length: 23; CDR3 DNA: TGCGCCAGCAGCTTATTTCCATCTAACCCCCTGGGGACTAGCGGGGGCGTTCAAGAGACCCAGTACTTC; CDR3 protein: CASSLFPSNPLGTSGGVQETQYF
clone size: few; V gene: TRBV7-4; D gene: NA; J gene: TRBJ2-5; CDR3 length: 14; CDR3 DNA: TGTGCCAGCAGCGAGAGCGGTTACCAAGAGACCCAGTACTTC; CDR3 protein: CASSESGYQETQYF
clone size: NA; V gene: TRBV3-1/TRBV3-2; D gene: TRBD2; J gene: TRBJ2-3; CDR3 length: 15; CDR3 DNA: TGTGCCAGCAGCCAAGCGCTTCTAGCGGGAGATACGCAGTATTTT; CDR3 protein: CASSQALLAGDTQYF
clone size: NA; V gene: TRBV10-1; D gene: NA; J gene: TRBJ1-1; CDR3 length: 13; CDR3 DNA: TGCGCCAGCAGTCTGACAGGGAACACTGAAGCTTTCTTT; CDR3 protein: CASSLTGNTEAFF
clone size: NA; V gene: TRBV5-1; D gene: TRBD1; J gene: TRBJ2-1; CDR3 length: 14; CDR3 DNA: TGCGCCAGCGAACCGGGACAGGGGGGTAATGAGCAGTTCTTC; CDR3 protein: CASEPGQGGNEQFF
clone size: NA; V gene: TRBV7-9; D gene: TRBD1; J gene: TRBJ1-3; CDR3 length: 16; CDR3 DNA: TGTGCCAGCAGCCTAGGGACAGGGATGTCTGGAAACACCATATATTTT; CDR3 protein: CASSLGTGMSGNTIYF
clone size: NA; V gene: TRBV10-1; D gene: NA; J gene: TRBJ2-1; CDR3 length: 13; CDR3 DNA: TGCGCCACCATGACAGGACCCCAGGGGTCTCAGTTCTTC; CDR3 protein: CATMTGPQGSQFF
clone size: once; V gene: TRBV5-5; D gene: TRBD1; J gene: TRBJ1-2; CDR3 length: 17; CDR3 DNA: TGTGCCACTCGTCCTTCCGTAGGGACAGGCGACGTCTATGGCTACACCTTC; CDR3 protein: CATRPSVGTGDVYGYTF
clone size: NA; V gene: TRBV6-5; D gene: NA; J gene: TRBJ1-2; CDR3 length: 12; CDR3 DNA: TGTGCAACGAACAGCCTATTCTATGGCTACACCTTC; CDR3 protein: CATNSLFYGYTF
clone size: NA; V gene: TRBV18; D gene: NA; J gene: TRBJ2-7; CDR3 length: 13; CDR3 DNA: TGTGCCAGCTCACCGTCTACTTCCTACGAGCAGTACTTC; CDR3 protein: CASSPSTSYEQYF
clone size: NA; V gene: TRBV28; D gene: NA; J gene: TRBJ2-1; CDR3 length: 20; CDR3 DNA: TGTGCCAGCAGTTTATTGAGGGAACCGGGAGATATGGTGTCCTACAATGAGCAGTTCTTC; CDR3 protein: CASSLLREPGDMVSYNEQFF
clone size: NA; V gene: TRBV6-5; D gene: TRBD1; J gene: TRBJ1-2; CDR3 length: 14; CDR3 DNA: TGTGCCAGCAGTCGGACAGGGAGGGACTATGGCTACACCTTC; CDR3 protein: CASSRTGRDYGYTF
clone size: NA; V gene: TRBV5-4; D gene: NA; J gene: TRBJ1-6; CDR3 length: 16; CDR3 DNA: TGTGCCAGCAGCTTGGTTGAGGGAGGGTATAATTCACCCCTCCACTTT; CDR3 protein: CASSLVEGGYNSPLHF
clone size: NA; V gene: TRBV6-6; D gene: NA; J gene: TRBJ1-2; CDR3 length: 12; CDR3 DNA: TGTGCCAGCTCCGCGACTGGTTACGGCTACACCTTC; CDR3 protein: CASSATGYGYTF
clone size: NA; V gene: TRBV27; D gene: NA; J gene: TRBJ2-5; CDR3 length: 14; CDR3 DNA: TGTGCCAGCGGAGAGGCGGGCTGGGGAGAGACCCAGTACTTC; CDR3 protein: CASGEAGWGETQYF
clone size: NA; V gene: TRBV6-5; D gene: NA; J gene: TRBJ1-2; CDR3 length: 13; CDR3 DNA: TGTGCCAGCAGTTACTCGATAACATCTGGCTACACCTTC; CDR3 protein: CASSYSITSGYTF
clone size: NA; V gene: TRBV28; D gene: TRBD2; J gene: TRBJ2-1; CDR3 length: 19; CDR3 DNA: TGTGCCAGCAGTTCCCTTTGGAGGGAGGGTATTAGCTCCTACAATGAGCAGTTCTTC; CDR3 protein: CASSSLWREGISSYNEQFF
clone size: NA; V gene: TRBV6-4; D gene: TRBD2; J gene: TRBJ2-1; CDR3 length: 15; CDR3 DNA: TGTGCCAGCAGTGGCATAGCGGGAGGGCCCTTTGAGCAGTTCTTC; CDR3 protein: CASSGIAGGPFEQFF
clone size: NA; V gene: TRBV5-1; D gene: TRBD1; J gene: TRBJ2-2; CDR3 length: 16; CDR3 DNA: TGCGCCAGCAGCTTGTTTTCGGGACAGGGAAACGGGGAGCTGTTTTTT; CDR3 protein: CASSLFSGQGNGELFF
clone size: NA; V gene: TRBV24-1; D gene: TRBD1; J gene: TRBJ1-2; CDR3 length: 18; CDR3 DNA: TGTGCCACCAGTGAACATCGGACAGGGGGGGATTCGGGCTATGGCTACACCTTC; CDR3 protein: CATSEHRTGGDSGYGYTF
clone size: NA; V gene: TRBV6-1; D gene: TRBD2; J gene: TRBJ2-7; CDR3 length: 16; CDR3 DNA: TGTGCCAGCAGTGAAGCCCTAGCGGGAGGTACCTACGAGCAGTACTTC; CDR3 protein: CASSEALAGGTYEQYF
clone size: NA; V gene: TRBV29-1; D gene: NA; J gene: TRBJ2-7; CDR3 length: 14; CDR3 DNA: TGCAGCGTCCTGAGAGGACACTTGACCTACGAGCAGTACTTC; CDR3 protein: CSVLRGHLTYEQYF
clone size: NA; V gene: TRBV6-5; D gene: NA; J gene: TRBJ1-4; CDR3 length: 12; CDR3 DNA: TGTGCCAGCAGATACCGGAATGAAAAACTGTTTTTT; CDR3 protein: CASRYRNEKLFF
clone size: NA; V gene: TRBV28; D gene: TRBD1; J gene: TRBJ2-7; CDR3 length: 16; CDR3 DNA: TGTGCCAGCAGTTCCCCGGGACAGGGGGCATCCTACGAGCAGTACTTC; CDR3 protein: CASSSPGQGASYEQYF
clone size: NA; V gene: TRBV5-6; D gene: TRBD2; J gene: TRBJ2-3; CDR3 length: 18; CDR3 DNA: TGTGCCAGCAGCTTGGTCTCTAGCGGGAGTGCTGGCACAGATACGCAGTATTTT; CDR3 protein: CASSLVSSGSAGTDTQYF
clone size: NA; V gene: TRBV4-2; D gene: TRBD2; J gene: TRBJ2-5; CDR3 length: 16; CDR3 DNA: TGTGCCAGCAGCCAACCACCTCTAGCGGGTGAAGAGACCCAGTACTTC; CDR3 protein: CASSQPPLAGEETQYF
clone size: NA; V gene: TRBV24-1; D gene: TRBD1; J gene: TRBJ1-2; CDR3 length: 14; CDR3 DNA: TGTGCCACCACAAGATACGGACAGGGACGGGGCTACACCTTC; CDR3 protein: CATTRYGQGRGYTF
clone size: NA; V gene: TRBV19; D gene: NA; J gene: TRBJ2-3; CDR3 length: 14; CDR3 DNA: TGTGCCAGTAGTCTGTGGCAGAGCACAGATACGCAGTATTTT; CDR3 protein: CASSLWQSTDTQYF
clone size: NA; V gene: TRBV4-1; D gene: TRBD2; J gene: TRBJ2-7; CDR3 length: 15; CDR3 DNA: TGCGCCAGCAGCCAAGTCGGGAGGGGGTCGCGGGAGCAGTACTTC; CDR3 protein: CASSQVGRGSREQYF
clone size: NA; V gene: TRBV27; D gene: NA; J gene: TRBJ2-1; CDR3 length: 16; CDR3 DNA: TGTGCCAGCAAAGCATCGCGGGATCCTCCTTACAATGAGCAGTTCTTC; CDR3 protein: CASKASRDPPYNEQFF
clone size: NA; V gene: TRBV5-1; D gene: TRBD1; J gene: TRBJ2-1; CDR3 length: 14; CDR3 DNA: TGCGCCAGCGGAAGGGGACAGGGGTACAATGAGCAGTTCTTC; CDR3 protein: CASGRGQGYNEQFF
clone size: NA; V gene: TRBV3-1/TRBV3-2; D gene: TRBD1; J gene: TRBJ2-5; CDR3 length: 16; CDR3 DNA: TGTGCCAGCAGCCAAGTAGGCCAGGGGGCGCGGGAGACCCAGTACTTC; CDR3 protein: CASSQVGQGARETQYF
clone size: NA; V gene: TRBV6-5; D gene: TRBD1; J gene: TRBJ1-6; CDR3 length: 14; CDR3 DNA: TGTGCCAGCATGGTGGGACAGGGTGCTTCACCCCTCCACTTT; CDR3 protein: CASMVGQGASPLHF
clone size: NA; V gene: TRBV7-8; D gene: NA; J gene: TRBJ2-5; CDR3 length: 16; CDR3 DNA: TGTGCCAGCAGCTTCCGGGGTCTTGCGACTCAAGAGACCCAGTACTTC; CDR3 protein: CASSFRGLATQETQYF
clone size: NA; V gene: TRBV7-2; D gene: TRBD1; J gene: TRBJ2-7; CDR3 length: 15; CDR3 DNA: TGTGCCAGCAGCATGAGACAGGGTGGAACCTACGAGCAGTACTTC; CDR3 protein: CASSMRQGGTYEQYF
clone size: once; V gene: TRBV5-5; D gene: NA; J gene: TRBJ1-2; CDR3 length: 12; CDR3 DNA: TGTGCCAGCAGCTTGGACCGAGATGGCTACACCTTC; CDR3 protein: CASSLDRDGYTF
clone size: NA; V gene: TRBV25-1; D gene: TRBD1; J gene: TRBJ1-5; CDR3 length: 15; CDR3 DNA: TGTGCCAGCAGTGCAGGACAGGACTCCAATCAGCCCCAGCATTTT; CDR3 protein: CASSAGQDSNQPQHF
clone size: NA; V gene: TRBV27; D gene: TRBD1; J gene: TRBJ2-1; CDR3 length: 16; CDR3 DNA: TGTGCCAGCAGTTTATTGGGGGACAGGGTTGTTAATGAGCAGTTCTTC; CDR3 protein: CASSLLGDRVVNEQFF
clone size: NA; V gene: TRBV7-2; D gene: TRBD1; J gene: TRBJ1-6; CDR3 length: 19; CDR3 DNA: TGTGCCAGCAGCTTAGTCCCGGACAGGCGGAGCTCCTATAATTCACCCCTCCACTTT; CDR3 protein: CASSLVPDRRSSYNSPLHF
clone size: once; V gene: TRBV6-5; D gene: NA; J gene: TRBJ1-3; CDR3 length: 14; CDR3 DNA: TGTGCCAGCAGCCGGGGGTTCTCTGGAAACACCATATATTTT; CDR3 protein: CASSRGFSGNTIYF
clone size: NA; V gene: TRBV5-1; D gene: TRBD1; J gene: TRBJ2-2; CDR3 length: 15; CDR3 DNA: TGCGCCAGCAGCTCGGGGACAGGGTATACCGGGGAGCTGTTTTTT; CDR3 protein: CASSSGTGYTGELFF
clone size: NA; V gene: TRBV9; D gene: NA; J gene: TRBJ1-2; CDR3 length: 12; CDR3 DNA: TGTGCCAGCAGCGTAGGTGGAGATGGCTACACCTTC; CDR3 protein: CASSVGGDGYTF
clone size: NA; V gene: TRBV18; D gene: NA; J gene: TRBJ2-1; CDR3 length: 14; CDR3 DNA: TGTGCCAGCTCACAGGATCTAGGATTCAATGAGCAGTTCTTC; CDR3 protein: CASSQDLGFNEQFF
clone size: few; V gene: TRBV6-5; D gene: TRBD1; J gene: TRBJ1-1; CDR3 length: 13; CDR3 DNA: TGTGCCAGCACCCGACAGGGGGCTACTGAAGCTTTCTTT; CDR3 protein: CASTRQGATEAFF
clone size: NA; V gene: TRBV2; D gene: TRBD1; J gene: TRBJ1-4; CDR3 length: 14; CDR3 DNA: TGTGCCAGCAGGTCGGGACAGATTAATGAAAAACTGTTTTTT; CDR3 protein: CASRSGQINEKLFF
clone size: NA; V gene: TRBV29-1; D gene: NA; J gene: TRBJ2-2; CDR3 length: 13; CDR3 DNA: TGCAGCGGCGGTGACGGGAACACCGGGGAGCTGTTTTTT; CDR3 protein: CSGGDGNTGELFF
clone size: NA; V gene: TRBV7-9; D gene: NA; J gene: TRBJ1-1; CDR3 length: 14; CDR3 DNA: TGTGCCAGCAGCGTCGGTGGTCTGAACACTGAAGCTTTCTTT; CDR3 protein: CASSVGGLNTEAFF
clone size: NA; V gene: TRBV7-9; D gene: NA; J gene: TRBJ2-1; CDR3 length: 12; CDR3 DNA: TGTGCCAGCAGCTCGGGGGTCGCCGAGCAGTTCTTC; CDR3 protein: CASSSGVAEQFF
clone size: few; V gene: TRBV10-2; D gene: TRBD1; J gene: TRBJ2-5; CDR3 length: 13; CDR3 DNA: TGCGCCAGCAGTAGGGGGCACCAAGAGACCCAGTACTTC; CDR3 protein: CASSRGHQETQYF
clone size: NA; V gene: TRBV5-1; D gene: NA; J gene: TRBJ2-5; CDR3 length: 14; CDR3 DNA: TGCGCCAGCAGCTTTTTCGGGAGCCAAGAGACCCAGTACTTC; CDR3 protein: CASSFFGSQETQYF
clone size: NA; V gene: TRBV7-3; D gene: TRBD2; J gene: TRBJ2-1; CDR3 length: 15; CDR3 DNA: TGTGCCAGCAGCCCAGGGCAGCGGGAGGGCAGTGAGCAGTTCTTC; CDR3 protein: CASSPGQREGSEQFF
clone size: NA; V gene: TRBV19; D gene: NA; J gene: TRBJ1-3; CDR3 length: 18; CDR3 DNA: TGTGCCAGTAGACGGCAGGTCGGCAGAATCCACTCTGGAAACACCATATATTTT; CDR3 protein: CASRRQVGRIHSGNTIYF
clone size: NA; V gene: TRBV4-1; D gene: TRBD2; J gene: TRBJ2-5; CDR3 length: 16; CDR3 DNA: TGCGCCAGCAGCCGAACGACTAGCGGGGAGGGGGAGACCCAGTACTTC; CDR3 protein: CASSRTTSGEGETQYF
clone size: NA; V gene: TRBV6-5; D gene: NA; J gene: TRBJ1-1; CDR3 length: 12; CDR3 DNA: TGTGCCAGCAGAGCGACAGGACGTGAAGCTTTCTTT; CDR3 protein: CASRATGREAFF